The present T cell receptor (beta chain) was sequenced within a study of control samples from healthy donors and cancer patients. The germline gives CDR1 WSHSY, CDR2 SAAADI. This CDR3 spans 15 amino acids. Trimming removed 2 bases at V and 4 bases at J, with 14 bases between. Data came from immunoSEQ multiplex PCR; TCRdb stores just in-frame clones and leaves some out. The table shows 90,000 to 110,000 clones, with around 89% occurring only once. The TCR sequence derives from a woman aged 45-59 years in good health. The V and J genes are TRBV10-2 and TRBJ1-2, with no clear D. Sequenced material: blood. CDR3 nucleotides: TGCGCCAGCAGTGAGCCACTCACCGAGATCTATGGCTACACCTTC. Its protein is CASSEPLTEIYGYTF.